The present TCR beta chain was sequenced within a study of vaccination effects on CD4 cells after COVID-19. Findings and caveats of the study: Common cold coronaviruses were cross-recognized by only 1 of 255 vaccine-induced clones in healthy vaccinees. Substantial clonal contraction characterized both infection- and vaccine-induced clones late after vaccination.

Regarding this clone: The antigen remains unidentified.

Trimming removed 4 bases from V and 1 base from J; junction bases left unmatched: 10. Germline V CDR1 and CDR2: LNHDA, SQIVND (reference sequence). The length of the CDR3 is 20 residues. Some clones are missing from TCRdb's copy, which holds only in-frame ones; the method was immunoSEQ multiplex PCR. The repertoire consists of around 68,000 clones, with 80% occurring once and the leading ten covering roughly an eighth. With the ViraFEST assay, the study expanded antigen-specific CD4+ T cells using viral peptide pools, then sequenced them. With approximately 9 days of culture completed, CD4+ T cells were isolated. People in the vaccine group had not been infected with SARS-CoV-2 before, and their nucleocapsid antibodies were negative. Each culture well received roughly 1.9 million PBMC. These cells were then cultured in IMDM with 7.5 to 10 IU/ml IL-2 and roughly 10 ug/ml peptides. Half-medium changes using IL-2 medium occurred on days 3 and 7.

This receptor was taken from a human donor who received a COVID-19 vaccine. The chain employs TRBV19 and TRBJ2-1, with TRBD2 identical over 16 bases. The specimen comprised CD4+ T cells from PBMCs cultured with SARS-CoV-2 spike peptides, sampled before COVID-19 vaccination. CDR3 amino acids: CASSRRGTSGGGVSYNEQFF. The CDR3 nucleotides are TGTGCCAGTAGTAGAAGGGGGACTAGCGGGGGGGGTGTATCCTACAATGAGCAGTTCTTC.